The clone carrying this TCR beta chain has ten or more counts. Its matching antigen is unknown. These data are taken from a study of liver allograft versus peripheral blood T cells. Study summary: Transplanted-liver T cell receptor repertoires were compared with recipients' peripheral blood repertoires.

Study-wide results and caveats: Liver allograft T cell receptor repertoires were reported to differ from peripheral blood repertoires.

V lost 7 bases to trimming and J lost 4 bases, with 14 bases between them. The CDR3 runs to 14 residues. From germline, CDR1 is MDHEN and CDR2 SYDVKM. TCRdb fed the reads into MiXCR, producing one record per CDR3 protein. The table has 8,000 or so distinct CDR3 sequences, approximately 17% seen once; the top ten hold about 4.5%. The receptor's source is a human patient who had a liver transplant. The T cells may come from the graft donor. J is TRBJ2-1 and V is TRBV28, with D possibly matching TRBD1 (6 bases). CDR3 sequence: CASTVTGNYNEQFF. In DNA form, the CDR3 reads TGTGCCAGCACGGTGACAGGAAATTACAATGAGCAGTTCTTC.